The 31 T cell receptor beta chains given below trace back to one sample, sequenced in a study of siplizumab effects on memory and regulatory T cells. This table comes from immunoSEQ multiplex PCR, and its TCRdb copy is limited to in-frame clones, with some not included. The sample includes 90,000 to 150,000 clones, just under 95% of them seen just once. The sequencing input was non-Treg CD4+ T cells sorted from blood. These receptors were obtained from a human donor in good health.

This clone was seen more than once but under ten times. V gene TRBV30 combines with J gene TRBJ1-6, with D maybe TRBD1 (6 bases). This CDR3 comprises 14 residues. Germline V gene lookup returns CDR1 GTSNPN and CDR2 SVGIG (reference sequence). Trimming took off 2 bases at V and 5 bases at J, with 10 bases between the two ends. This CDR3 is CAWSRAGDNSPLHF. Here the CDR3 DNA reads TGTGCCTGGAGTAGGGCAGGGGATAATTCACCCCTCCACTTT. The complete variable domain, with remaining parts taken from reference TRBV30 and TRBJ1-6, reads SQTIHQWPATLVQPVGSPLSLECTVEGTSNPNLYWYRQAAGRGLQLLFYSVGIGQISSEVPQNLSASRPQDRQFILSSKKLLLSDSGFYLCAWSRAGDNSPLHFGNGTRLTVT.

In this sample, this clone turned up once. J is TRBJ1-2 and V is TRBV6-1; TRBD1 might be the D (5 bases). Germline V gene sequence: CDR1 MNHNS, CDR2 SASEGT. Trimming stripped 7 bases from V and 2 bases from J, with 17 bases between. CDR3 length: 15 residues. The CDR3 coding sequence is TGTGCCAGCACCTGGCTTGGGGCCTCGAACTATGGCTACACCTTC. Its protein product is CASTWLGASNYGYTF.

The gene calls are TRBV28 and TRBJ1-2, with D unclear. Trimming removed 5 bases from V and 4 bases from J, with 17 bases in between. Looked up from germline, CDR1 is MDHEN and CDR2 is SYDVKM. This CDR3 spans 15 amino acids. The CDR3 is CASSPIDGRVYGYTF. CDR3 DNA: TGTGCCAGCAGTCCCATCGACGGGCGCGTCTATGGCTACACCTTC.

This chain connects TRBV28 to TRBJ2-2; possibly TRBD1 for D (6 bases). This CDR3 is built from 15 residues. V was shortened by 3 bases and J by 3 bases, with 11 bases between the two germline ends. Germline V gene lookup returns CDR1 MDHEN and CDR2 SYDVKM. The CDR3 spells CASSFPGAHTGELFF. The CDR3 nucleotides are TGTGCCAGCAGTTTTCCAGGGGCCCACACCGGGGAGCTGTTTTTT.

This clone was seen only once. The gene calls are TRBV6-1 and TRBJ1-1; 9 bases match TRBD1. Losses at the gene ends were 4 bases for V and 1 base for J; bases not matched to a gene: 10. CDR3 length: 17 residues. The V gene's germline CDR1 is MNHNS and CDR2 SASEGT. The CDR3 loop is CASSVVGQGRGNTEAFF. The CDR3 DNA is TGTGCCAGCAGTGTAGTAGGACAGGGGAGGGGGAACACTGAAGCTTTCTTT.

This rearrangement joins TRBV11-2 to TRBJ1-2; 10 bases agree with TRBD1. The CDR3 totals 13 residues. Looked up from germline, CDR1 is SGHAT and CDR2 is FQNNGV. J was trimmed by 8 bases and V by 4 bases; bases with no gene match: 4. As DNA, the CDR3 is TGTGCCAGCAGCTACGGGACAGGGGACGGCTACACCTTC. Amino acids: CASSYGTGDGYTF.

The chain employs TRBV7-3 and TRBJ2-3; D gene uncertain. CDR1 and CDR2 from the germline V gene are SGHTA and FQGTGA. The V and J ends lost 5 bases and 4 bases respectively, with 10 bases between them. This CDR3 region has 13 residues. CDR3 residues: CASSPNPPDTQYF. The CDR3 bases are TGTGCCAGCAGCCCCAACCCCCCAGATACGCAGTATTTT.

The chain carries TRBV5-5 and TRBJ1-2; the match to TRBD1 covers 9 bases. Germline V gene data show CDR1 as SGHKS and CDR2 as YYEKEE (reference sequence). The V and J ends lost 1 base and 8 bases, in that order; junction bases with no gene match: 15. The CDR3 covers 17 residues. CDR3 DNA: TGTGCCAGCAGCTTGAGGGCCCAAACGGACAGGGGTGGAGGCTACACCTTC. This gives the protein CASSLRAQTDRGGGYTF.

The J gene is TRBJ1-2, the V gene TRBV18; D possibly corresponds to TRBD1 (6 bases). Trimming removed 2 bases from V and 8 bases from J, with 15 bases in between. CDR1 and CDR2 from the germline V gene are KGHSH and LQKENI. This CDR3 spans 14 amino acids. The CDR3 DNA follows: TGTGCCAGCTCACCAGCGGACAGATCAGGAGGCTACACCTTC. This encodes CASSPADRSGGYTF.

V and J are TRBV18 and TRBJ2-3; 9 nucleotides match TRBD2. The CDR3 loop spans 17 amino acids. V lost 1 base and J lost 1; bases outside the gene matches: 6. Germline V CDR1 and CDR2: KGHSH, LQKENI. The CDR3 is CASSPLLASGGTDTQYF. CDR3 nucleotide sequence: TGTGCCAGCTCACCACTCCTAGCTAGCGGGGGCACAGATACGCAGTATTTT.

The J gene is TRBJ1-1, the V gene TRBV18, with 7 bases identical to TRBD1. V was clipped by 1 base and J by 3 bases; unmatched bases: 8. Germline V gene data show CDR1 as KGHSH and CDR2 as LQKENI. There are 16 residues in the CDR3. CDR3 DNA sequence: TGTGCCAGCTCACCACGGACAGGAAAGGCGTACACTGAAGCTTTCTTT. Translation gives CASSPRTGKAYTEAFF.

The rearrangement uses TRBV2 and TRBJ2-7; tentatively, D is TRBD2 (6 bases). V shed 6 bases and J shed 1 base, with 7 bases lying between them. Germline CDR1 is SNHLY and CDR2 is FYNNEI. The CDR3 consists of 12 residues. The CDR3 nucleotides read TGTGCCAGCAGGGAGGGATCCTACGAGCAGTACTTC. It specifies CASREGSYEQYF.

This chain uses TRBV5-1 with TRBJ2-3, with D perhaps being TRBD1 or TRBD2 (6 bases each). The CDR3 runs to 16 residues. V was pared by 0 bases and J by 6 bases, with 17 bases between. Germline CDR1 SGHRS, CDR2 YFSETQ. DNA of the CDR3: TGCGCCAGCAGCTTGGGTTCGGGGGCAGTTGGGGATACGCAGTATTTT. Its translation: CASSLGSGAVGDTQYF.

This chain joins TRBV27 and TRBJ2-5; D gene unclear. Between the trimmed V and J ends, which lost 7 bases and 4 bases, there was a span of 13 bases. The CDR3 totals 13 residues. The germline V gene encodes CDR1 MNHEY and CDR2 SMNVEV (reference sequence). CDR3 nucleotide sequence: TGTGCCAGCATCTCCCTCTCATCAGAGACCCAGTACTTC. Translation: CASISLSSETQYF.

This chain connects TRBV19 to TRBJ1-6; D is possibly TRBD1 (6 bases). The germline gives CDR1 LNHDA, CDR2 SQIVND (reference sequence). This CDR3 is 15 amino acids long. With 5 bases removed from V and 6 bases from J, the gap between germline ends came to 14 bases. CDR3 sequence reads: CASSESRGFNSPLHF. DNA of the CDR3: TGTGCCAGTAGTGAAAGCAGGGGTTTTAATTCACCCCTCCACTTT.

J is TRBJ2-7 and V is TRBV18, with 9 bases that match TRBD1. Trimming cost V 4 bases and J 6 bases; bases outside gene matches: 4. Germline loops: CDR1 KGHSH, CDR2 LQKENI. The CDR3 spans 13 residues. The CDR3 DNA is TGTGCCAGCTCACAAACGACAGGGGGCGAGCAGTACTTC. This gives the protein CASSQTTGGEQYF.

This chain joins TRBV6-6 and TRBJ2-7; 7 bases are a match to TRBD2. This CDR3 region has 16 residues. Trimming at V came to 5 bases and at J to 6 bases, leaving 16 bases not matched to a gene. Germline assignment: CDR1 MNHNY and CDR2 SVGAGI (reference sequence). This CDR3 reads CASSPGGRGAWGEQYF. The CDR3 DNA is TGTGCCAGCAGTCCCGGGGGGAGGGGCGCGTGGGGCGAGCAGTACTTC.

The rearrangement joins TRBV6-5 to TRBJ1-5; D unresolved. The CDR3 runs 14 residues. Germline V lookup: CDR1 MNHEY, CDR2 SVGAGI. Deletions cut 2 bases from V and 6 bases from J, with 11 bases between. CDR3 sequence (DNA): TGTGCCAGCAGTTACAACAGAGGCGCTCAGCCCCAGCATTTT. Its protein product is CASSYNRGAQPQHF.

The rearrangement joins TRBV11-2 to TRBJ2-2, with 10 bases aligning to TRBD2. Germline CDR1 and CDR2: SGHAT and FQNNGV. J was trimmed by 0 bases and V by 2 bases; bases with no gene match: 3. The CDR3 totals 17 residues. Written as DNA, the CDR3 is TGTGCCAGCAGCTTAAAAACTAGCGGGGCGAACACCGGGGAGCTGTTTTTT. Residues: CASSLKTSGANTGELFF.

The chain uses TRBV4-1 and TRBJ1-2; D gene ambiguous. Germline V gene sequence: CDR1 MGHRA, CDR2 YSYEKL. The CDR3 is 20 amino acids. V was pared by 3 bases and J by 0 bases, with 26 bases between. The CDR3 DNA sequence: TGCGCCAGCAGCCAGGGATTCCCCCTACCCTCTCGGGAAACTAACTATGGCTACACCTTC. Protein sequence: CASSQGFPLPSRETNYGYTF.

The chain recombines TRBV29-1 with TRBJ2-3; no definite D call. CDR1 SQVTM and CDR2 ANQGSEA come from the germline V gene. Trimming removed 2 bases from V and 4 bases from J, with 4 bases in between. CDR3 size: 11 residues. The DNA for the CDR3 is TGCAGCGTTGAAAGAGCAGATACGCAGTATTTT. Translated: CSVERADTQYF.

In its sample, this clone was seen once. The chain employs TRBV9 and TRBJ1-1; no definite D call. Germline V gene sequence: CDR1 SGDLS, CDR2 YYNGEE. V lost 0 bases to trimming and J lost 11 bases, with 20 bases between them. There are 15 residues in the CDR3. The DNA of the CDR3 is TGTGCCAGCAGCGTAGATGTCGGTGGATCTACGGCTGCTTTCTTT. Translating gives CASSVDVGGSTAAFF.

This rearrangement joins TRBV6-4 to TRBJ1-1, with D possibly TRBD1 on 5 matching bases. Deletions cut 8 bases from V and 11 bases from J, with 15 bases between. Germline CDR1 MRHNA, CDR2 SNTAGT. The CDR3 is 11 amino acids. CDR3 in amino acids: CASVSGGEAFF. CDR3 DNA: TGTGCCAGCGTCAGTGGAGGGGAGGCTTTCTTT.

This clone has only one observation. This chain connects TRBV11-2 to TRBJ2-6; the match to TRBD2 covers 7 bases. Losses at the gene ends were 7 bases for V and 0 bases for J; bases not matched to a gene: 12. From germline, CDR1 is SGHAT and CDR2 FQNNGV. This CDR3 is built from 18 residues. CDR3 residues: CASTRGDYRISGANVLTF. As DNA, the CDR3 is TGTGCCAGCACCCGGGGGGACTACAGAATCTCTGGGGCCAACGTCCTGACTTTC.

The chain carries TRBV7-3 and TRBJ1-2; D uncertain. Germline CDR1 is SGHTA and CDR2 is FQGTGA. The CDR3 runs 14 residues. V lost 5 bases, J lost 1 base, and 11 bases lay in between. CDR3 sequence reads: CASSLHQDNYGYTF. The CDR3 nucleotides are TGTGCCAGCAGCCTTCATCAGGATAACTATGGCTACACCTTC. Based on the CDR3 plus reference TRBV7-3 and TRBJ1-2, the full variable domain is GAGVSQTPSNKVTEKGKYVELRCDPISGHTALYWYRQSLGQGPEFLIYFQGTGAADDSGLPNDRFFAVRPEGSVSTLKIQRTERGDSAVYLCASSLHQDNYGYTFGSGTRLTVV.

The chain has TRBV6-1 and TRBJ1-1; D is uncertain. Between the trimmed V and J ends, which lost 6 bases and 2 bases, there was a span of 4 bases. From germline, CDR1 is MNHNS and CDR2 SASEGT. The CDR3 covers 11 residues. The CDR3 nucleotides are TGTGCCAGCAGATCCAACACTGAAGCTTTCTTT. It translates to CASRSNTEAFF.

This rearrangement joins TRBV7-8 to TRBJ2-5; tentatively, D is TRBD2 (6 bases). V shed 3 bases and J shed 4 bases, with 15 bases lying between them. Germline V gives CDR1 SGHVS, CDR2 FQNEAQ. CDR3 length: 15 amino acids. DNA of the CDR3: TGTGCCAGCAGCTTCTCCGGGGGTTGGTCAGAGACCCAGTACTTC. This translates into CASSFSGGWSETQYF.

The chain carries TRBV4-3 and TRBJ1-4; the D gene is possibly TRBD1 (5 bases). The CDR3 runs to 14 residues. V lost 3 bases, J lost 7 bases, and 12 bases lay in between. Germline CDR1 is LGHNA and CDR2 is YSLEER. In DNA form, the CDR3 reads TGCGCCAGCAGCCATCTCGGGACCATTGAAAAACTGTTTTTT. Protein sequence: CASSHLGTIEKLFF.

The V and J genes are TRBV7-6 and TRBJ1-6, with 9 bases matching TRBD1. J was trimmed by 10 bases and V by 5 bases; bases with no gene match: 12. Germline CDR1 is SGHVS and CDR2 is FNYEAQ. The CDR3 extends over 16 amino acids. CDR3 residues: CASSTLSGTGISPLHF. Here the CDR3 DNA reads TGTGCCAGCAGCACCTTATCGGGGACAGGGATCTCACCCCTCCACTTT.

This sequence joins TRBV6-5 and TRBJ1-5; tentatively, D is TRBD1 (5 bases). CDR1 is MNHEY, CDR2 SVGAGI, per germline. V lost 5 bases, J lost 15 bases, and 17 bases lay in between. The CDR3 extends over 12 amino acids. The CDR3 region is CASSTLGGSWHF. In DNA, the CDR3 is TGTGCCAGCAGTACCCTCGGGGGTAGTTGGCATTTT.

This clone is a singleton in its sample. The gene calls are TRBV6-5 and TRBJ1-1, with a weak D call TRBD1 (6 bases). This CDR3 contains 13 residues. Germline assignment: CDR1 MNHEY and CDR2 SVGAGI. The ends were cut back, 6 bases at V and 3 bases at J, with 11 bases in the middle. CDR3 DNA: TGTGCCAGCAGCCAGACAGGTGACACTGAAGCTTTCTTT. Translation gives CASSQTGDTEAFF.